Each of the 13 T cell receptor beta chains below was sequenced from the same sample in a study of T cells in Graves' hyperthyroidism and ophthalmopathy. Regions amplified from RNA transcripts were the TCR beta CDR3 regions. First-round RT-PCR targeting the TCR CDR3 was performed with the HTBI primer set. One entry per CDR3 protein results from TCRdb running MiXCR on the multiplex PCR reads. The sample consists of a few hundred thousand distinct CDR3 sequences, roughly 15% of them appearing once. The specimen was blood. These TCRs come from a woman aged 25 to 39 with Graves' ophthalmopathy.

Ten or more counts support this clonotype. This chain links TRBV20-1 with TRBJ2-2; tentatively, D is TRBD1 (6 bases). Germline values: CDR1 DFQATT, CDR2 SNEGSKA (reference sequence). The germline V and J ends were trimmed by 2 bases and 2 bases, with 24 bases remaining between them. The CDR3 consists of 19 residues. CDR3 nucleotides: TGCAGTGCTAGACAAACTAGGGGACATCGAATATCCAACACCGGGGAGCTGTTTTTT. Its protein product is CSARQTRGHRISNTGELFF.

The sample holds many counts of this clonotype. The rearrangement joins TRBV7-8 to TRBJ2-4, with D tentatively TRBD2 (6 bases). The germline V and J ends were trimmed by 2 bases and 3 bases, with 23 bases remaining between them. The V gene's germline CDR1 is SGHVS and CDR2 FQNEAQ. This CDR3 is 19 amino acids long. The CDR3 sequence: CASSLPALGGPRFKNIQYF. The DNA of the CDR3 is TGTGCCAGCAGCTTACCGGCGCTCGGGGGTCCTCGGTTCAAAAACATTCAGTACTTC.

The table lists this clonotype with many counts. The V gene is TRBV7-9, the J gene TRBJ2-7, with TRBD1 as a possible D gene (8 bases). Germline V lookup: CDR1 SEHNR, CDR2 FQNEAQ (reference sequence). V was trimmed by 0 bases and J by 2 bases, leaving 11 bases between them. This CDR3 is 15 amino acids long. The DNA for the CDR3 is TGTGCCAGCAGCTTAGCACAGGGGGGGACCTACGAGCAGTACTTC. Its protein is CASSLAQGGTYEQYF. Full variable domain (outside the CDR3, taken from reference TRBV7-9 and TRBJ2-7): DTGVSQNPRHKITKRGQNVTFRCDPISEHNRLYWYRQTLGQGPEFLTYFQNEAQLEKSRLLSDRFSAERPKGSFSTLEIQRTEQGDSAMYLCASSLAQGGTYEQYFGPGTRLTVT.

This clonotype was recorded many times. This rearrangement joins TRBV12-3 or TRBV12-4 to TRBJ2-1; no clear D. V was pared by 5 bases and J by 4 bases, with 18 bases between. CDR3 length: 16 amino acids. The CDR3 DNA sequence: TGTGCCAGCAGTCCACCATTACAGAAGATATACAATGAGCAGTTCTTC. Its translation is CASSPPLQKIYNEQFF.

This chain uses TRBV20-1 with TRBJ1-5, with D unclear. The V end was cut by 0 bases, the J end by 7 bases, with 7 bases between. CDR1 and CDR2 (germline): DFQATT, SNEGSKA (reference sequence). This CDR3 spans 12 amino acids. The CDR3 is CSARDPLQPQHF. CDR3 coding DNA: TGCAGTGCTAGAGATCCACTCCAGCCCCAGCATTTT.

This clonotype has ten or more counts. The CDR3 DNA reads as TGTGCCAGCAGTAGTATAGCGGGGGGCCACAATGAGCAGTTCTTC. Protein: CASSSIAGGHNEQFF. The chain combines TRBV6-1 with TRBJ2-1; 10 positions match TRBD2. CDR3 length: 15 residues. CDR1 is MNHNS, CDR2 SASEGT, per germline. J lost 5 bases, V lost 5 bases, and 6 bases had no gene match.

The CDR3 DNA is TGTGCCAGCAGTTTCCTTTCTCCGGGACAGGGTAATGGCTACACCTTC. It specifies CASSFLSPGQGNGYTF. The chain joins TRBV27 to TRBJ1-2, with 9 bases aligning to TRBD1. Germline values: CDR1 MNHEY, CDR2 SMNVEV (reference sequence). The CDR3 has 16 residues. The junction had 11 bases not matched to a gene; V was cut back by 3 bases and J by 6 bases.

This chain links TRBV20-1 with TRBJ1-1, with D unclear. The V end lost 8 bases, the J end lost 4 bases, and 17 bases lay between the germline ends. The CDR3 length is 13 residues. CDR1 is DFQATT and CDR2 is SNEGSKA in the germline V gene (reference sequence). The CDR3 region has the DNA TGCAGTCAAAATCCCGGGGAGAGCACTGAAGCTTTCTTT. Translating gives CSQNPGESTEAFF.

This clonotype was seen repeatedly, ten times or more. The chain joins TRBV12-3 or TRBV12-4 to TRBJ1-3; 8 bases line up with TRBD1. V lost 5 bases and J lost 4; bases outside the gene matches: 10. CDR3 length: 16 amino acids. CDR3 in DNA: TGTGCCAGCAGTGGACCTACAGGGGGACTGGGAAACACCATATATTTT. It specifies CASSGPTGGLGNTIYF.

This clonotype appeared many times. The rearrangement links TRBV30 to TRBJ2-2; 7 bases are shared with TRBD2. J gave up 6 bases and V 2 bases, and 3 bases lay outside the gene matches. Germline lookup yields CDR1 GTSNPN and CDR2 SVGIG (reference sequence). The CDR3 runs 13 residues. CDR3 DNA sequence: TGTGCCTGGAGTCCCGGACTAGCCGGGGAGCTGTTTTTT. This codes for CAWSPGLAGELFF.

The J gene is TRBJ1-5, the V gene TRBV19, with a weak D call TRBD1 (6 bases). Germline lookup yields CDR1 LNHDA and CDR2 SQIVND (reference sequence). V lost 5 bases and J 2 bases, leaving 13 bases between the germline ends. The CDR3 length is 15 residues. The chain's CDR3 is CASSSTGYGNQPQHF. CDR3 coding DNA: TGTGCCAGTAGTTCCACAGGGTACGGCAATCAGCCCCAGCATTTT. Combining the CDR3 with reference TRBV19 and TRBJ1-5 gives the whole variable domain DGGITQSPKYLFRKEGQNVTLSCEQNLNHDAMYWYRQDPGQGLRLIYYSQIVNDFQKGDIAEGYSVSREKKESFPLTVTSAQKNPTAFYLCASSSTGYGNQPQHFGDGTRLSIL.

This clonotype was counted at least ten times. V usage is TRBV6-5 and J usage is TRBJ2-3; D remains unclear. CDR1 and CDR2 from the germline V gene are MNHEY and SVGAGI. The V and J ends lost 0 bases and 2 bases respectively, with 9 bases between them. The CDR3 consists of 15 residues. Here the CDR3 DNA reads TGTGCCAGCAGTTACTCTCCTAGGGCCACAGATACGCAGTATTTT. The encoded protein is CASSYSPRATDTQYF.

In its sample, this clonotype was seen many times. The V and J genes are TRBV12-3 or TRBV12-4 and TRBJ2-4; D not resolved. This CDR3 has 14 amino acids. V was clipped by 2 bases and J by 5 bases, with 10 bases between them. The CDR3 nucleotides read TGTGCCAGCAGTTTAAGTATCACACAAAACATTCAGTACTTC. Translated, it gives CASSLSITQNIQYF.